This entry describes one T cell receptor beta chain. The sample comes from a study of T cell changes during pregnancy in multiple sclerosis. Sequencing used immunoSEQ multiplex PCR; TCRdb keeps in-frame clones, though not all of them. The data contain roughly 40,000 clones, 85% to 90% of them seen just once; the ten biggest clones take up approximately 0.5%. The source was CD4+ T cells from peripheral blood mononuclear cells, collected in the first trimester of pregnancy. The source of this sequence is a female donor with multiple sclerosis, enrolled in a pregnancy study.

The CDR3: CASSVGTSNEKLFF. For the CDR3, the DNA is TGTGCCAGCAGCGTAGGTACAAGTAATGAAAAACTGTTTTTT. The chain links TRBV9 to TRBJ1-4; D unclear. V was shortened by 0 bases and J by 4 bases, with 7 bases between the two germline ends. Germline CDR1 reads SGDLS; CDR2 reads YYNGEE. The CDR3 length is 14 residues.